These 32 T cell receptor beta chains were all obtained from the same sample, sequenced in a study of post-analysis software for immune sequencing data. Study outcomes and limitations: Patients showed TRBV5-6, TRBV5-1 and TRBV20-1 among four to six TRBV segments more frequent than in controls.

The antigens for these receptors are not known. Researchers reported that TCR beta cDNA libraries carried unique molecular identifiers. One entry per CDR3 protein, called by TCRdb with MiXCR from the PCR reads. This repertoire shows some 690,000 distinct CDR3 sequences, approximately 30% found once; its top ten account for roughly 0.53%. Specimen: blood. The source is a girl between 10 and 17 years old with multiple sclerosis.

The genes are TRBV11-2 and TRBJ2-3; 7 nucleotides agree with TRBD2. CDR3 size: 15 residues. J lost 1 base, V lost 3 bases, and 4 bases had no gene match. The germline V gene has CDR1 SGHAT and CDR2 FQNNGV. The DNA for the CDR3 is TGTGCCAGCAGCTTCGACCGGGGGGGCACAGATACGCAGTATTTT. Translated, it gives CASSFDRGGTDTQYF.

This chain joins TRBV7-9 and TRBJ2-6; the match to TRBD1 covers 7 bases. V gave up 4 bases and J gave up 4 bases; unmatched junction bases: 7. The germline V gene has CDR1 SEHNR and CDR2 FQNEAQ (reference sequence). This CDR3 comprises 16 residues. CDR3 sequence (DNA): TGTGCCAGCAGCTCGAACACAGGGGTCGGGGCCAACGTCCTGACTTTC. This encodes CASSSNTGVGANVLTF.

This clonotype was counted only a few times. The V and J genes are TRBV20-1 and TRBJ2-5; D call uncertain. Germline loops: CDR1 DFQATT, CDR2 SNEGSKA (reference sequence). This CDR3 region has 13 residues. V was clipped by 2 bases and J by 7 bases, with 14 bases between them. The CDR3 bases are TGCAGTGCTAGACTGACGGTGGTCGGGACCCAGTACTTC. It encodes CSARLTVVGTQYF.

The chain carries TRBV27 and TRBJ2-5; TRBD1 aligns across 11 bases. The CDR3 is made up of 13 amino acids. Unmatched junction bases numbered 3, after V lost 5 bases and J lost 7 bases. Germline V gene data show CDR1 as MNHEY and CDR2 as SMNVEV (reference sequence). In DNA, the CDR3 is TGTGCCAGCAGTATGGGACAGGGGGTGACCCAGTACTTC. It translates to CASSMGQGVTQYF.

The chain is built from TRBV5-5 and TRBJ2-7; D gene unclear. In germline, CDR1 is SGHKS, CDR2 YYEKEE (reference sequence). Deletions cut 5 bases from V and 0 bases from J, with 18 bases between. The CDR3 is 16 residues long. The CDR3 sequence is CASSRILRQDSYEQYF. The CDR3, as DNA: TGTGCCAGCAGTCGAATCCTTCGGCAGGACTCCTACGAGCAGTACTTC.

This clonotype was recorded a few times. The V gene is TRBV28, the J gene TRBJ2-1; 16 bases are shared with TRBD2. Germline lookup yields CDR1 MDHEN and CDR2 SYDVKM. V trimming: 5 bases; J trimming: 4 bases; junction bases outside the gene matches: 14. This CDR3 region has 20 residues. CDR3 nucleotide sequence: TGTGCCAGCAGTCCTAATCCCCGGGGACTAGCGGGAGGGCCGTACAATGAGCAGTTCTTC. Translating gives CASSPNPRGLAGGPYNEQFF. The full variable domain, in which reference TRBV28 and TRBJ2-1 provide the parts outside the CDR3, is DVKVTQSSRYLVKRTGEKVFLECVQDMDHENMFWYRQDPGLGLRLIYFSYDVKMKEKGDIPEGYSVSREKKERFSLILESASTNQTSMYLCASSPNPRGLAGGPYNEQFFGPGTRLTVL.

The J gene is TRBJ1-2, the V gene TRBV5-1; possible D gene TRBD1, 5 bases. V was shortened by 7 bases and J by 0 bases, with 22 bases between the two germline ends. Germline CDR1 is SGHRS and CDR2 is YFSETQ. This CDR3 is 17 amino acids long. The CDR3 loop is CASRIGDLGGANYGYTF. CDR3 coding DNA: TGCGCCAGCCGAATCGGGGATTTGGGGGGAGCTAACTATGGCTACACCTTC.

This rearrangement joins TRBV3-1 to TRBJ2-4; no definite D call. Trimming took 4 bases from V and 0 from J, leaving 13 bases between them. The CDR3 runs to 16 residues. Germline CDR1 LGHDT, CDR2 YNNKEL (reference sequence). The CDR3 bases are TGTGCCAGCAGCCGAGAAGCCGGCGGAGCCAAAAACATTCAGTACTTC. Its translation: CASSREAGGAKNIQYF.

This clonotype was recorded a few times. The chain employs TRBV7-8 and TRBJ2-1, with 10 nucleotides matching TRBD1. V dropped 5 bases and J dropped 3; count of bases not matched to a gene: 4. There are 15 residues in the CDR3. Germline CDR1 is SGHVS and CDR2 is FQNEAQ. This chain's CDR3 is CASSARDRGYNEQFF. CDR3 coding DNA: TGTGCCAGCAGCGCGAGGGACAGGGGCTACAATGAGCAGTTCTTC.

The CDR3 nucleotides read TGTGCCATCAGTGAGCCCAAATTGGTCCCGGGGACTCCTAATCAGCCCCAGCATTTT. This translates into CAISEPKLVPGTPNQPQHF. The chain combines TRBV10-3 with TRBJ1-5, with D perhaps TRBD1 (5 bases). Germline values: CDR1 ENHRY, CDR2 SYGVKD. The CDR3 has 19 residues. The V gene lost 2 bases and the J gene lost 4 bases, with 24 bases spanning the gap.

The chain combines TRBV20-1 with TRBJ1-2, with 9 bases that match TRBD1. V shed 4 bases and J 5 bases; nucleotides not matched to a gene: 5. The germline gives CDR1 DFQATT, CDR2 SNEGSKA (reference sequence). The CDR3 contains 13 residues. The CDR3 loop reads CSAMRGTGYGYTF. The CDR3 bases are TGCAGTGCTATGCGCGGGACAGGGTATGGCTACACCTTC.

The chain combines TRBV6-6 with TRBJ2-3; TRBD2 matches at 7 bases. Germline CDR1 and CDR2: MNHNY and SVGAGI (reference sequence). The CDR3 is 15 amino acids. With V trimmed by 6 bases and J by 1 base, 7 bases remained unmatched. CDR3 sequence: CASRRSGAGTDTQYF. The DNA of the CDR3 is TGTGCCAGCAGAAGAAGCGGGGCCGGCACAGATACGCAGTATTTT.

The chain links TRBV5-1 to TRBJ2-1; TRBD2 matches 16 bases. V shed 0 bases and J 5 bases; nucleotides not matched to a gene: 2. CDR1 SGHRS and CDR2 YFSETQ come from the germline V gene. This CDR3 region has 17 residues. The CDR3 sequence: CASSLAGTSGRDNEQFF. CDR3 coding DNA: TGCGCCAGCAGCTTGGCTGGGACTAGCGGGAGGGACAATGAGCAGTTCTTC.

In its sample, this clonotype was seen a few times. This sequence joins TRBV9 and TRBJ2-5; D is ambiguous. Germline values: CDR1 SGDLS, CDR2 YYNGEE. The CDR3 is 15 residues long. Trimming removed 0 bases from V and 1 base from J, with 10 bases in between. In DNA, the CDR3 is TGTGCCAGCAGCGTAGGGGCAACCCGCCAAGAGACCCAGTACTTC. This gives the protein CASSVGATRQETQYF.

This clonotype was recorded a few times. The V and J genes are TRBV11-2 and TRBJ1-2; the match to TRBD1 covers 8 bases. Germline values: CDR1 SGHAT, CDR2 FQNNGV. The CDR3 length is 14 residues. The V and J ends lost 3 bases and 8 bases, in that order; junction bases with no gene match: 8. The CDR3 bases are TGTGCCAGCAGCTTGGGGCGACAGGGGTTCGGCTACACCTTC. Protein: CASSLGRQGFGYTF.

The sample holds a few counts of this clonotype. This chain uses TRBV20-1 with TRBJ1-2; D is perhaps TRBD1 (5 bases). The CDR3 totals 13 residues. Germline assignment: CDR1 DFQATT and CDR2 SNEGSKA (reference sequence). Trimming removed 3 bases from V and 7 bases from J, with 15 bases in between. CDR3 bases: TGCAGTGCTAGTCTGGTCCGGACAAGTGGCTACACCTTC. Translated: CSASLVRTSGYTF.

Regarding this clonotype: A read error may produce the germline difference seen at one junction end. The chain couples TRBV20-1 to TRBJ2-7; tentative D call: TRBD1 (6 bases). The CDR3 extends over 13 amino acids. The germline CDR1 and CDR2 sequences are DFQATT and SNEGSKA (reference sequence). The CDR3, as DNA: TGCAGTACTAGAAATGGGGGCCAGAACGAGCAGTACTTC. Translation gives CSTRNGGQNEQYF.

V is TRBV20-1 and J is TRBJ2-3, with no clear D. This CDR3 comprises 14 residues. Germline V gives CDR1 DFQATT, CDR2 SNEGSKA (reference sequence). Trimming cost V 2 bases and J 4 bases, with 13 bases left between them. The CDR3 region is CSARLLAVPDTQYF. Here the CDR3 DNA reads TGCAGTGCTAGATTATTGGCGGTCCCAGATACGCAGTATTTT.

This clonotype came up a few times. The V and J genes are TRBV7-2 and TRBJ2-1, with TRBD2 matching over 8 bases. V trimming: 5 bases; J trimming: 7 bases; junction bases outside the gene matches: 10. The CDR3 spans 15 residues. Germline assignment: CDR1 SGHTA and CDR2 FQGNSA. The CDR3: CASSPLPGRANEQFF. Written as DNA, the CDR3 is TGTGCCAGCAGCCCCCTCCCCGGGAGGGCTAATGAGCAGTTCTTC.

The chain carries TRBV5-6 and TRBJ2-1; 7 nucleotides agree with TRBD2. With 0 bases clipped from V and 4 bases from J, the junction kept 10 bases outside the gene matches. The CDR3 is 17 amino acids. Germline-derived CDR1 and CDR2 are SGHDT and YYEEEE. This chain's CDR3 is CASSLVAGDPIYNEQFF. CDR3 DNA sequence: TGTGCCAGCAGCTTGGTGGCGGGGGACCCCATTTACAATGAGCAGTTCTTC.

V usage is TRBV5-1 and J usage is TRBJ1-2; 7 nucleotides align to TRBD1. The CDR3 consists of 15 residues. Germline V gene sequence: CDR1 SGHRS, CDR2 YFSETQ. Unmatched junction bases numbered 2, after V lost 0 bases and J lost 0 bases. The CDR3 spells CASSLEQGTNYGYTF. The CDR3 nucleotides read TGCGCCAGCAGCTTGGAACAGGGGACTAACTATGGCTACACCTTC.

The chain joins TRBV7-2 to TRBJ1-2; D is ambiguous. The length of the CDR3 is 15 residues. Germline V gives CDR1 SGHTA, CDR2 FQGNSA. V dropped 3 bases and J dropped 0 bases, with 11 bases sitting between them. The CDR3 nucleotides are TGTGCCAGCAGCTTTGTTCCCCTAGCTAACTATGGCTACACCTTC. This sequence encodes CASSFVPLANYGYTF. The whole variable domain, filled in from reference TRBV7-2 and TRBJ1-2, reads GAGVSQSPSNKVTEKGKDVELRCDPISGHTALYWYRQSLGQGLEFLIYFQGNSAPDKSGLPSDRFSAERTGGSVSTLTIQRTQQEDSAVYLCASSFVPLANYGYTFGSGTRLTVV.

Ten or more counts support this clonotype. This chain links TRBV4-3 with TRBJ2-7; D is undetermined. The ends were cut back, 4 bases at V and 3 bases at J, with 10 bases in the middle. The length of the CDR3 is 13 residues. Germline V lookup: CDR1 LGHNA, CDR2 YSLEER. CDR3 nucleotides: TGCGCCAGCAGCCCCGAGGATGGCTACGAGCAGTACTTC. Translating gives CASSPEDGYEQYF.

This chain joins TRBV5-1 and TRBJ1-1; D not certain. CDR1 is SGHRS, CDR2 YFSETQ, per germline. V was trimmed by 0 bases and J by 1 base, leaving 10 bases between them. The CDR3 loop spans 15 amino acids. The CDR3 coding sequence is TGCGCCAGCAGCTTGGTCGGTGGCAGGAACACTGAAGCTTTCTTT. Its translation is CASSLVGGRNTEAFF. Using reference TRBV5-1 and TRBJ1-1 for the parts outside the CDR3, the full variable domain is KAGVTQTPRYLIKTRGQQVTLSCSPISGHRSVSWYQQTPGQGLQFLFEYFSETQRNKGNFPGRFSGRQFSNSRSEMNVSTLELGDSALYLCASSLVGGRNTEAFFGQGTRLTVV.

The genes are TRBV12-3 or TRBV12-4 and TRBJ1-1, with TRBD1 matching 9 bases. This CDR3 comprises 16 residues. V shed 6 bases and J 6 bases; nucleotides not matched to a gene: 14. The CDR3 region has the DNA TGTGCCAGCAGCAATACAGGGGGCCCGGGCTCTTCTGAAGCTTTCTTT. Translating it yields CASSNTGGPGSSEAFF.

This clonotype has a handful of counts. This chain connects TRBV4-1 to TRBJ1-5, with a weak D call TRBD1 (5 bases). The V gene lost 3 bases and the J gene lost 6 bases, with 18 bases spanning the gap. Germline V CDR1 and CDR2: MGHRA, YSYEKL. There are 16 residues in the CDR3. In DNA form, the CDR3 reads TGCGCCAGCAGCCAGCGGGAGGGCCAGGGAAGTCAGCCCCAGCATTTT. This encodes CASSQREGQGSQPQHF.

A note on this clonotype: This may be a read error, as it is one base from a much larger clone. The gene calls are TRBV29-1 and TRBJ2-7, with 9 bases matching TRBD1. Trimming removed 7 bases from V and 5 bases from J; junction bases left unmatched: 9. Germline loops: CDR1 SQVTM, CDR2 ANQGSEA. The CDR3 is made up of 13 amino acids. Here the CDR3 reads CSANTTGGHEQYF. CDR3 bases: TGCAGCGCAAACACAACAGGGGGCCACGAGCAGTACTTC.

The V call is TRBV4-1, the J call TRBJ2-7; D not resolved. This CDR3 has 16 residues. The germline V and J ends were trimmed by 2 bases and 5 bases, with 19 bases remaining between them. The germline V gene has CDR1 MGHRA and CDR2 YSYEKL. CDR3 nucleotides: TGCGCCAGCAGCCAATGGCCAGGTCCCTTCTCGGACGAGCAGTACTTC. Protein product: CASSQWPGPFSDEQYF.

The chain employs TRBV20-1 and TRBJ1-2; TRBD1 is a possible D gene (5 bases). Per germline, CDR1 DFQATT and CDR2 SNEGSKA (reference sequence). The CDR3 is 13 residues long. The V and J ends lost 5 bases and 2 bases respectively, with 12 bases between them. This chain's CDR3 is CSASVGGNYGYTF. In DNA, the CDR3 is TGCAGTGCTTCGGTCGGGGGGAACTATGGCTACACCTTC.

This clonotype was seen more than once but under ten times. The V and J genes are TRBV5-6 and TRBJ2-7; no clear D gene. The germline V and J ends were trimmed by 4 bases and 3 bases, with 17 bases remaining between them. Germline CDR1 is SGHDT and CDR2 is YYEEEE. The CDR3 consists of 15 residues. The CDR3 region has the DNA TGTGCCAGCAGCGCCGTCGGACGGGTGAACTACGAGCAGTACTTC. Its protein is CASSAVGRVNYEQYF.

CDR3 sequence: CATSWGIGTGGYNEQFF. The CDR3 DNA reads TGTGCCACCAGTTGGGGGATCGGGACAGGGGGCTACAATGAGCAGTTCTTC. J is TRBJ2-1 and V is TRBV24-1; 11 bases are a match to TRBD1. The length of the CDR3 is 17 residues. The V gene end was trimmed by 6 bases and the J gene end by 3 bases; junction bases not matched to a gene: 9. Germline V CDR1 and CDR2: KGHDR, SFDVKD.

This clonotype was recorded a few times. The rearrangement joins TRBV20-1 to TRBJ2-7; 7 bases line up with TRBD1. Germline V lookup: CDR1 DFQATT, CDR2 SNEGSKA (reference sequence). The CDR3 extends over 13 amino acids. J was trimmed by 1 base and V by 6 bases; bases with no gene match: 6. The CDR3 region has the DNA TGCAGTGCCAGCCCGGGACAGTCCTACGAGCAGTACTTC. As protein: CSASPGQSYEQYF.